This T cell receptor (beta chain) was profiled in a study of T cells in tuberculosis. Turning to the study itself: IGRA-negative adolescents, IGRA-positive adolescents with latent tuberculosis and adults with active tuberculosis formed this South African cohort. PBMC were archived before or within 7 days of starting treatment.

Time point: new active TB diagnosis, blood taken before or within 7 days of starting treatment. Positive smear microscopy and/or M. tuberculosis culture confirmed active disease. On average about 100,000 T cells per donor were immunosequenced. Using immunoSEQ multiplex PCR, the repertoire was profiled, and TCRdb retains in-frame clones only, with some absent. The data hold tens of thousands of clones, with under 95% observed a single time. Germline loops: CDR1 SNHLY, CDR2 FYNNEI. V dropped 2 bases and J dropped 4 bases, with 13 bases sitting between them. The CDR3 consists of 15 residues. The receptor comes from an adult with tuberculosis. The rearrangement joins TRBV2 to TRBJ2-3; perhaps TRBD1 as D (5 bases). Source: PBMCs, taken at tuberculosis diagnosis. The DNA of the CDR3 is TGTGCCAGCAGTGAACGCAGGGTAGGAGCAGATACGCAGTATTTT. Protein: CASSERRVGADTQYF.